The 10 T cell receptor beta chains below were found in one sample sequenced in a study of T cells expressing NK-cell markers. TCRdb processed the 5' RACE reads again and assigns one entry to each CDR3 protein, with no DNA. Its table records some 600,000 distinct CDR3 sequences. Sequenced input: blood T cells: a sorted CD56 or NKG2C T cell subset, CD4+ or CD8+ T cells, or bulk PBMC T cells (not recorded which). These receptors all come from a man aged 18 to 30 in good health.

This sequence joins TRBV11-1 and TRBJ2-1; the D call of TRBD2 rests on TCRdb alone, since no DNA is present to check it. Germline CDR1 SGHAT, CDR2 FQDESV (reference sequence). This CDR3 region has 17 residues. CDR3 loop: CASSLGGGLSPASEQFF. The full variable domain, in which reference TRBV11-1 and TRBJ2-1 provide the parts outside the CDR3, is EAEVAQSPRYKITEKSQAVAFWCDPISGHATLYWYRQILGQGPELLVQFQDESVVDDSQLPKDRFSAERLKGVDSTLKIQPAELGDSAMYLCASSLGGGLSPASEQFFGPGTRLTVL.

This CDR3 reads CASTPNQGYEQYF. This chain uses TRBV19 with TRBJ2-7; the D call of TRBD1 rests on TCRdb alone, since no DNA is present to check it. The germline V gene has CDR1 LNHDA and CDR2 SQIVND (reference sequence). The CDR3 covers 13 residues.

This CDR3 is CASSFAIAGASSEQFF. The J gene is TRBJ2-1, the V gene TRBV5-1; without DNA, the TCRdb call of TRBD2 cannot be checked. Germline values: CDR1 SGHRS, CDR2 YFSETQ. CDR3 length: 16 amino acids.

The rearrangement links TRBV6-1 to TRBJ2-1; lacking DNA, the TRBD1 call made by TCRdb goes unchecked. The CDR3 has 15 amino acids. Germline values: CDR1 MNHNS, CDR2 SASEGT. CDR3 protein: CASSRTGEFYNEQFF.

The chain recombines TRBV29-1 with TRBJ2-1; TCRdb designates TRBD1, a call that cannot be tested without DNA. The length of the CDR3 is 12 residues. Looked up from germline, CDR1 is SQVTM and CDR2 is ANQGSEA. This chain's CDR3 is CSVRDKDNEQFF.

The V call is TRBV11-2, the J call TRBJ1-5. This CDR3 is 15 amino acids long. Per the germline V gene, CDR1 is SGHAT and CDR2 is FQNNGV. The CDR3 loop is CASSWGLGEGQPQHF.

The V gene is TRBV29-1, the J gene TRBJ1-2. The CDR3 loop spans 17 amino acids. Germline-derived CDR1 and CDR2 are SQVTM and ANQGSEA. The CDR3: CSVEIYVWTGGHYGYTF.

The chain is built from TRBV9 and TRBJ2-7; no DNA is available, so the TRBD1 call from TCRdb remains unchecked. Germline loops: CDR1 SGDLS, CDR2 YYNGEE. The CDR3 has 14 amino acids. CDR3 loop: CASSVLQGPYEQYF.

The rearrangement joins TRBV24-1 to TRBJ2-1; TCRdb designates TRBD2, a call that cannot be tested without DNA. This CDR3 spans 17 amino acids. The germline V gene encodes CDR1 KGHDR and CDR2 SFDVKD. This chain's CDR3 is CATSDRTGTSRFNEQFF.

The chain joins TRBV5-5 to TRBJ2-2; TCRdb's assignment of TRBD1 cannot be checked, as there is no DNA. CDR1 and CDR2 (germline): SGHKS, YYEKEE (reference sequence). The CDR3 runs 14 residues. Here the CDR3 reads CASSSNRGAGELFF.